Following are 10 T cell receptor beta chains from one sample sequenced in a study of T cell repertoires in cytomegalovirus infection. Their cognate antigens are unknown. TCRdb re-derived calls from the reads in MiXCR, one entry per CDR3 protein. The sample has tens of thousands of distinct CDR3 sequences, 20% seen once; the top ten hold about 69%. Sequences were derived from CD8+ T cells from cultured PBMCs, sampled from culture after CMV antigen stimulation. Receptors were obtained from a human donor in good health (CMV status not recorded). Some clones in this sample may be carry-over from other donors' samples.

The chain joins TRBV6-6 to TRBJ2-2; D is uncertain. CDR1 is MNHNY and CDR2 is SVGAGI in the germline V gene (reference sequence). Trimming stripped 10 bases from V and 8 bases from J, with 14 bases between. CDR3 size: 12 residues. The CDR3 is CATGSSAGELFF. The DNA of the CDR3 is TGTGCCACAGGATCTTCGGCGGGGGAGCTGTTTTTT.

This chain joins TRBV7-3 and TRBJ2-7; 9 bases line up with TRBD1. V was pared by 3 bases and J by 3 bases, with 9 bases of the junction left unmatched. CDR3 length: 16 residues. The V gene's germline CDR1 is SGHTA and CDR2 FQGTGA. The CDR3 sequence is CASSLTVGTGIYEQYF. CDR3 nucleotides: TGTGCCAGCAGCTTGACCGTTGGGACAGGGATCTACGAGCAGTACTTC. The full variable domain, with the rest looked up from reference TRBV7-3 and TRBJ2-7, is GAGVSQTPSNKVTEKGKYVELRCDPISGHTALYWYRQSLGQGPEFLIYFQGTGAADDSGLPNDRFFAVRPEGSVSTLKIQRTERGDSAVYLCASSLTVGTGIYEQYFGPGTRLTVT.

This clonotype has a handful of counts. The CDR3 spells CASSPGVAEAFF. The DNA for the CDR3 is TGTGCCAGTAGTCCGGGGGTGGCTGAAGCTTTCTTT. The gene calls are TRBV19 and TRBJ1-1, with a tentative D call TRBD1 (5 bases). Germline loops: CDR1 LNHDA, CDR2 SQIVND (reference sequence). Trimming pared 5 bases from V and 6 bases from J, leaving 10 bases between. The length of the CDR3 is 12 residues. The full variable domain, in which reference TRBV19 and TRBJ1-1 provide the parts outside the CDR3, is DGGITQSPKYLFRKEGQNVTLSCEQNLNHDAMYWYRQDPGQGLRLIYYSQIVNDFQKGDIAEGYSVSREKKESFPLTVTSAQKNPTAFYLCASSPGVAEAFFGQGTRLTVV.

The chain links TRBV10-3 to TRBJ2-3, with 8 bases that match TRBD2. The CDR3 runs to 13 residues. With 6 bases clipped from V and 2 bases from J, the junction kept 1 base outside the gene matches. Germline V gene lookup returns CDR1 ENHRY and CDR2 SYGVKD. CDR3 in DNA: TGTGCCATCAGAGCGGGAGACACAGATACGCAGTATTTT. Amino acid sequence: CAIRAGDTDTQYF.

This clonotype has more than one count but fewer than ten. The CDR3 DNA follows: TGTGCCAGCAGTTACGGCACAGGGGGCTACGAGCAGTACTTC. Translating it yields CASSYGTGGYEQYF. This chain links TRBV6-5 with TRBJ2-7, with 8 bases identical to TRBD1. CDR3 length: 14 amino acids. Germline CDR1 is MNHEY and CDR2 is SVGAGI. V was clipped by 2 bases and J by 3 bases; unmatched bases: 3.

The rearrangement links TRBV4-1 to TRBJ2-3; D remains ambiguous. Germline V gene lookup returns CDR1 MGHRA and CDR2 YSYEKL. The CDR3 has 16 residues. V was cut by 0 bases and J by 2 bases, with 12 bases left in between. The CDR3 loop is CASSQDSARPTDTQYF. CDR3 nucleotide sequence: TGCGCCAGCAGCCAAGATTCGGCAAGACCCACAGATACGCAGTATTTT.

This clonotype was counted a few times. CDR3 bases: TGTGCCAGCAGCACCACCGGCTACCTGAACACTGAAGCTTTCTTT. This gives the protein CASSTTGYLNTEAFF. The chain links TRBV12-3 or TRBV12-4 to TRBJ1-1; D unclear. The CDR3 runs to 15 residues. Trimming stripped 6 bases from V and 0 bases from J, with 14 bases between.

The CDR3 coding sequence is TGTGCCACCAGTGATTCTCCGGGAGCGAAGGAGACCCAGTACTTC. Its translation: CATSDSPGAKETQYF. The gene calls are TRBV24-1 and TRBJ2-5, with D perhaps TRBD2 (6 bases). Germline lookup yields CDR1 KGHDR and CDR2 SFDVKD. The ends were cut back, 2 bases at V and 5 bases at J, with 14 bases in the middle. This CDR3 region has 15 residues.

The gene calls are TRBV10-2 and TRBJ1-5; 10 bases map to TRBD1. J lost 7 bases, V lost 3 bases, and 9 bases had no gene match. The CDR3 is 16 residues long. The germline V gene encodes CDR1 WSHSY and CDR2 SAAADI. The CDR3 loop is CASSDHRTGGSQPQHF. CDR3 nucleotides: TGCGCCAGCAGTGACCATCGGACAGGGGGTAGCCAGCCCCAGCATTTT.

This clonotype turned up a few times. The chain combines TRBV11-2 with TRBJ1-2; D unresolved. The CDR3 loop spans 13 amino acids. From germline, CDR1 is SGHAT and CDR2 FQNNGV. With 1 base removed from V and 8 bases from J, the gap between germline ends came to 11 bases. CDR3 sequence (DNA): TGTGCCAGCAGCTTAGGACCGGGTAGGGGCTACACCTTC. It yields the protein CASSLGPGRGYTF. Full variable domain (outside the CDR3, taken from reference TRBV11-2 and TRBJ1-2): EAGVAQSPRYKIIEKRQSVAFWCNPISGHATLYWYQQILGQGPKLLIQFQNNGVVDDSQLPKDRFSAERLKGVDSTLKIQPAKLEDSAVYLCASSLGPGRGYTFGSGTRLTVV.